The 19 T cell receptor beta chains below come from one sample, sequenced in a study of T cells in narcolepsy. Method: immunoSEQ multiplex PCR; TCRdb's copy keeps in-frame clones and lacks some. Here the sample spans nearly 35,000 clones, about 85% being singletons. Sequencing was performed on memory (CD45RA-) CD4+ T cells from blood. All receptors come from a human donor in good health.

This CDR3 reads CASSLGYRGQRVPPGYEQYF. CDR3 nucleotide sequence: TGTGCCAGCAGCTTGGGGTACAGGGGGCAACGGGTACCTCCAGGCTACGAGCAGTACTTC. This chain links TRBV7-8 with TRBJ2-5; 9 bases match TRBD1. The end of the DNA is better explained by TRBJ2-7, so the J call may be wrong. The CDR3 has 20 residues. Germline V CDR1 and CDR2: SGHVS, FQNEAQ.

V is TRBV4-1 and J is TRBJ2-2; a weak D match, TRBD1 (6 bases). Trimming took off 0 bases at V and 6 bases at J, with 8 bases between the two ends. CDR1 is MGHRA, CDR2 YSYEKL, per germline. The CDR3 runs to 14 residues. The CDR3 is CASSQDWGPGELFF. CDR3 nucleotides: TGCGCCAGCAGCCAAGATTGGGGGCCCGGGGAGCTGTTTTTT.

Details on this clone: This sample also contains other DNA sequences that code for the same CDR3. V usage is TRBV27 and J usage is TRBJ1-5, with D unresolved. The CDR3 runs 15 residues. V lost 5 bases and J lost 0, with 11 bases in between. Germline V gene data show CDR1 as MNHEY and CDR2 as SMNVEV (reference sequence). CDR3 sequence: CASSVRGNSNQPQHF. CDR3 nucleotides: TGTGCCAGCAGTGTGAGAGGGAATAGCAATCAGCCCCAGCATTTT.

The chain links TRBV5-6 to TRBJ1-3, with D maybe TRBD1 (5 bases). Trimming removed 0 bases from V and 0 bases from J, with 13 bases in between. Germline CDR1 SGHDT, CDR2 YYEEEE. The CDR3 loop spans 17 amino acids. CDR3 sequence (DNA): TGTGCCAGCAGCTTGGAATACAGGCTTTCCTCTGGAAACACCATATATTTT. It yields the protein CASSLEYRLSSGNTIYF.

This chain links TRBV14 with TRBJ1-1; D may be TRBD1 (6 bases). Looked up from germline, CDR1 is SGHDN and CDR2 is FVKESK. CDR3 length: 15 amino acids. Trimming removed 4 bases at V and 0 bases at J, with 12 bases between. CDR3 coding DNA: TGTGCCAGCAGCCCGAGGACAGATCTGAACACTGAAGCTTTCTTT. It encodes CASSPRTDLNTEAFF.

The CDR3 is CASSLGGYGTGELFF. CDR3 nucleotide sequence: TGTGCCAGCAGCTTAGGGGGGTACGGCACCGGGGAGCTGTTTTTT. This sequence joins TRBV11-1 and TRBJ2-2; D may be TRBD1 or TRBD2 (5 bases each). The CDR3 has 15 amino acids. The germline CDR1 and CDR2 sequences are SGHAT and FQDESV (reference sequence). V lost 1 base and J lost 4, with 10 bases in between.

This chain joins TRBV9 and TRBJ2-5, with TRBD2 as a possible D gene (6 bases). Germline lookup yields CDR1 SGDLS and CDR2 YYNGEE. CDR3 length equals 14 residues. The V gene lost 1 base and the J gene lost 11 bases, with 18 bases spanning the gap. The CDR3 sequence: CASSVMGEVGEQYF. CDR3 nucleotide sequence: TGTGCCAGCAGCGTAATGGGGGAGGTCGGGGAGCAGTACTTC.

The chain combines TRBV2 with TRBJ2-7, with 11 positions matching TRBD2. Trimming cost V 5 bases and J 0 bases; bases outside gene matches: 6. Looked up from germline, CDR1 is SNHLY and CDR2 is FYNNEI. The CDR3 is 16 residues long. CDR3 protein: CASSRTSGFRSYEQYF. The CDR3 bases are TGTGCCAGCAGTAGGACTAGCGGGTTCCGCTCCTACGAGCAGTACTTC.

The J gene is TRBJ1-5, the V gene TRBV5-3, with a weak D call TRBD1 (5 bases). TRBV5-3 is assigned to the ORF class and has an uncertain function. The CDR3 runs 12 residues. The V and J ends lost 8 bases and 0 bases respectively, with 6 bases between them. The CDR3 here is CARGDSNQPQHF. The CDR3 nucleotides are TGTGCCAGGGGGGATAGCAATCAGCCCCAGCATTTT.

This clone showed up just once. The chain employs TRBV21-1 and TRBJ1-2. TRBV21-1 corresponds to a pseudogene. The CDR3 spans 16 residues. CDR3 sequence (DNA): TGTGCCAGCAGCAAAGCGAATATAACAGAGGACTATGGCTACACCTTC. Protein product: CASSKANITEDYGYTF.

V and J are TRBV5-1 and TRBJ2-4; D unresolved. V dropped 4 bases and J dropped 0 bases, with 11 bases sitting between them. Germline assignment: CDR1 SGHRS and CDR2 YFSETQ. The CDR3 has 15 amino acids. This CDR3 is CASSPGTLAKNIQYF. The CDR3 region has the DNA TGCGCCAGCAGCCCCGGTACTCTAGCCAAAAACATTCAGTACTTC. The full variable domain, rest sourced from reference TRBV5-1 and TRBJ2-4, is KAGVTQTPRYLIKTRGQQVTLSCSPISGHRSVSWYQQTPGQGLQFLFEYFSETQRNKGNFPGRFSGRQFSNSRSEMNVSTLELGDSALYLCASSPGTLAKNIQYFGAGTRLSVL.

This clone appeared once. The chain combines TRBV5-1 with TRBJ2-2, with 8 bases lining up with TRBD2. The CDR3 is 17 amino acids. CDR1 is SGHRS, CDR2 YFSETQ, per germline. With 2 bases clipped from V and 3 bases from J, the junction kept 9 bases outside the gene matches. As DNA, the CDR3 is TGCGCCAGCAGCTTCAGAAGCGGGGGTCCCGACACCGGGGAGCTGTTTTTT. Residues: CASSFRSGGPDTGELFF.

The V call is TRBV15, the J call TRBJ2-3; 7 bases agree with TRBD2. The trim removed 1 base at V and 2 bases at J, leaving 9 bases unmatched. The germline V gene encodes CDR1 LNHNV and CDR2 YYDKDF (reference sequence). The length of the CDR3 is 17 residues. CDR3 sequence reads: CATSRVSGTSHTDTQYF. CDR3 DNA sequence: TGTGCCACCAGCAGAGTAAGCGGGACCTCCCACACAGATACGCAGTATTTT.

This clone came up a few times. The DNA of the CDR3 is TGTGCCAGCAGACCCCGACAGACGAATAGCAATCAGCCCCAGCATTTT. It yields the protein CASRPRQTNSNQPQHF. V and J are TRBV6-6 and TRBJ1-5; D perhaps matches TRBD1 (5 bases). CDR1 and CDR2 from the germline V gene are MNHNY and SVGAGI (reference sequence). The ends were cut back, 6 bases at V and 0 bases at J, with 15 bases in the middle. The CDR3 spans 16 residues.

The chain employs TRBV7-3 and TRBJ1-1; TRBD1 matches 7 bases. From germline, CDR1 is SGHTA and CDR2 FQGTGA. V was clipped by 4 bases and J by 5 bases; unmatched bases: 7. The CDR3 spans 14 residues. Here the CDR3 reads CASSSEGARTEAFF. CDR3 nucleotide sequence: TGTGCCAGCAGCTCCGAGGGGGCGCGAACTGAAGCTTTCTTT.

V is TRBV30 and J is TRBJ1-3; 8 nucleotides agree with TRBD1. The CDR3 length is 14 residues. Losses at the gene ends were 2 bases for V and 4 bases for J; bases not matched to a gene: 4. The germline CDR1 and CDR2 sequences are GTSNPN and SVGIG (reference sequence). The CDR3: CAWSSRGLGNTIYF. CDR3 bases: TGTGCCTGGAGTAGCAGGGGGCTCGGAAACACCATATATTTT.

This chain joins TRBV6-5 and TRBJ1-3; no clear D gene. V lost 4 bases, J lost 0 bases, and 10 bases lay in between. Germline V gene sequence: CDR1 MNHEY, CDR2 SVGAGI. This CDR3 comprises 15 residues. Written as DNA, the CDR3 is TGTGCCAGCAGTTCCGGACTGAACTCTGGAAACACCATATATTTT. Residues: CASSSGLNSGNTIYF.

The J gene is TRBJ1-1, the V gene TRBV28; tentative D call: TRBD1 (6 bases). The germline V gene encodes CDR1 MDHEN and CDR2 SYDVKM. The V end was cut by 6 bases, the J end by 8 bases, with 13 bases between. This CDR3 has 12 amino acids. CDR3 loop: CASSLADREAFF. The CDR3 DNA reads TGTGCCAGCAGCTTGGCTGACAGGGAAGCTTTCTTT.

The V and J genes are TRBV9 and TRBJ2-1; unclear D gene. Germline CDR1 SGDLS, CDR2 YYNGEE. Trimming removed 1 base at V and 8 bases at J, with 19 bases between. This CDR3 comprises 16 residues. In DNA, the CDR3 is TGTGCCAGCAGCGTACAAGGGAATCCTCCGAACCATGAGCAGTTCTTC. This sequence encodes CASSVQGNPPNHEQFF.